There are a few counts of the clone carrying this T cell receptor (beta chain). The sample originates from a study of T cells after yellow fever vaccination. TCRdb ran MiXCR on the 5' RACE reads and lists one entry per CDR3 protein. The sample yields around 350,000 distinct CDR3 sequences, 11% seen once. The CDR3 is 15 amino acids. Trimming left V 2 bases short and J 4 bases short, with 14 bases between. Per the germline V gene, CDR1 is LGHNA and CDR2 is YSLEER. The sample consisted of PBMCs, taken on the day of the first yellow fever vaccination. The V and J genes are TRBV4-3 and TRBJ1-1, with D possibly matching TRBD1 (6 bases). The TCR was taken from a man aged 18 to 35 who received the YFV17D yellow fever vaccine. The CDR3 loop is CASSQSPPGATEAFF. The CDR3 DNA follows: TGCGCCAGCAGCCAAAGCCCCCCGGGGGCCACTGAAGCTTTCTTT.